A selection of T cell receptor beta chains follows, all from one sample in a study of early stage breast cancer tumors. TCRdb's copy holds only in-frame clones and misses some; the assay was immunoSEQ multiplex PCR. In the table there are 5,000 or so clones, roughly 68% of which are singletons. The sequenced sample consisted of normal breast tissue next to the tumor. These TCRs come from a person in their sixties with breast cancer. Each CDR3 is given with its conserved first and last residue. D genes are given only for firm matches. A clone size is listed for some rows: how often the clone was seen (once, few, many), or a class if it is expanded.

J gene: TRBJ2-7
CDR3 length: 11
D gene: .
V gene: TRBV29-1
clone size: large
CDR3 protein: CSVGGGYEQYF
CDR3 DNA: TGCAGCGTTGGGGGAGGCTACGAGCAGTACTTC

J gene: TRBJ2-7
CDR3 length: 15
D gene: TRBD2
V gene: TRBV7-9
clone size: .
CDR3 protein: CASSLGAGTTYEQYF
CDR3 DNA: TGTGCCAGCAGCTTAGGGGCCGGGACTACGTACGAGCAGTACTTC

J gene: TRBJ2-1
CDR3 length: 13
D gene: .
V gene: TRBV19
clone size: .
CDR3 protein: CASSRLLSNEQFF
CDR3 DNA: TGTGCCAGTAGTAGACTACTTTCGAATGAGCAGTTCTTC

J gene: TRBJ2-1
CDR3 length: 15
D gene: TRBD2
V gene: TRBV28
clone size: .
CDR3 protein: CASSPAWRENNEQFF
CDR3 DNA: TGTGCCAGCAGTCCCGCGTGGCGGGAGAACAATGAGCAGTTCTTC

J gene: TRBJ1-1
CDR3 length: 11
D gene: .
V gene: TRBV5-4
clone size: .
CDR3 protein: CASRRGAEAFF
CDR3 DNA: TGTGCCAGCAGAAGGGGGGCTGAAGCTTTCTTT

J gene: TRBJ2-7
CDR3 length: 14
D gene: .
V gene: TRBV18
clone size: .
CDR3 protein: CASSPSGTPYEQYF
CDR3 DNA: TGTGCCAGCTCACCGTCCGGGACACCTTACGAGCAGTACTTC

J gene: TRBJ1-5
CDR3 length: 16
D gene: .
V gene: TRBV15
clone size: .
CDR3 protein: CATSTWNLDSNQPQHF
CDR3 DNA: TGTGCCACCAGTACTTGGAATCTAGATAGCAATCAGCCCCAGCATTTT

J gene: TRBJ2-1
CDR3 length: 13
D gene: .
V gene: TRBV7-9
clone size: .
CDR3 protein: CASSLGRYNEQFF
CDR3 DNA: TGTGCCAGCAGCTTAGGGAGATACAATGAGCAGTTCTTC

J gene: TRBJ2-5
CDR3 length: 16
D gene: TRBD2
V gene: TRBV4-1
clone size: few
CDR3 protein: CASSGLGAGAVETQYF
CDR3 DNA: TGCGCCAGCAGCGGCCTCGGAGCGGGAGCTGTGGAGACCCAGTACTTC

J gene: TRBJ1-3
CDR3 length: 16
D gene: .
V gene: TRBV9
clone size: .
CDR3 protein: CASSVVGRSSGNTIYF
CDR3 DNA: TGTGCCAGCAGCGTAGTGGGCAGGAGCTCTGGAAACACCATATATTTT

J gene: TRBJ2-7
CDR3 length: 16
D gene: TRBD2
V gene: TRBV29-1
clone size: .
CDR3 protein: CSVEGLASSGTYEQYF
CDR3 DNA: TGCAGCGTAGAGGGGTTGGCGTCTAGCGGAACCTACGAGCAGTACTTC

J gene: TRBJ1-5
CDR3 length: 14
D gene: .
V gene: TRBV6-5
clone size: .
CDR3 protein: CASSEAPGKQPQHF
CDR3 DNA: TGTGCCAGCAGCGAAGCCCCAGGGAAACAGCCCCAGCATTTT

J gene: TRBJ1-5
CDR3 length: 16
D gene: TRBD1
V gene: TRBV28
clone size: .
CDR3 protein: CASSPPGQGSNQPQHF
CDR3 DNA: TGTGCCAGCAGTCCCCCGGGACAGGGTAGCAATCAGCCCCAGCATTTT

J gene: TRBJ2-5
CDR3 length: 15
D gene: .
V gene: TRBV14
clone size: .
CDR3 protein: CASSQDGRGQETQYF
CDR3 DNA: TGTGCCAGCAGCCAAGATGGAAGGGGGCAAGAGACCCAGTACTTC

J gene: TRBJ1-5
CDR3 length: 14
D gene: TRBD1
V gene: TRBV6-5
clone size: medium-sized
CDR3 protein: CASRPDRVGQPQHF
CDR3 DNA: TGTGCCAGCAGACCCGACAGGGTCGGTCAGCCCCAGCATTTT

J gene: TRBJ2-3
CDR3 length: 20
D gene: TRBD2
V gene: TRBV6-4
clone size: .
CDR3 protein: CASSPSGSGTSGLSTDTQYF
CDR3 DNA: TGTGCCAGCAGTCCCTCCGGGTCTGGGACTAGCGGGCTCAGCACAGATACGCAGTATTTT

J gene: TRBJ1-5
CDR3 length: 15
D gene: .
V gene: TRBV7-8
clone size: .
CDR3 protein: CASSLNQGPSQPQHF
CDR3 DNA: TGTGCCAGCAGCTTAAACCAGGGGCCTAGTCAGCCCCAGCATTTT

J gene: TRBJ1-1
CDR3 length: 14
D gene: .
V gene: TRBV5-4
clone size: few
CDR3 protein: CASSLFQVNTEAFF
CDR3 DNA: TGTGCCAGCAGCTTGTTCCAGGTGAACACTGAAGCTTTCTTT

J gene: TRBJ1-4
CDR3 length: 13
D gene: .
V gene: TRBV6-5
clone size: .
CDR3 protein: CASSYTVGEKLFF
CDR3 DNA: TGTGCCAGCAGTTACACGGTGGGGGAGAAACTGTTTTTT

J gene: TRBJ1-4
CDR3 length: 14
D gene: .
V gene: TRBV10-1
clone size: .
CDR3 protein: CASSGGATNEKLFF
CDR3 DNA: TGCGCCAGCAGTGGAGGTGCAACTAATGAAAAACTGTTTTTT

J gene: TRBJ1-1
CDR3 length: 13
D gene: .
V gene: TRBV2
clone size: .
CDR3 protein: CASRALGGGEAFF
CDR3 DNA: TGTGCCAGCAGGGCTTTAGGGGGGGGTGAAGCTTTCTTT

J gene: TRBJ2-2
CDR3 length: 16
D gene: TRBD2
V gene: TRBV6-6
clone size: few
CDR3 protein: CASLQGAGALTGELFF
CDR3 DNA: TGTGCCAGCCTCCAGGGTGCGGGAGCCCTAACCGGGGAGCTGTTTTTT

J gene: TRBJ2-7
CDR3 length: 15
D gene: TRBD2
V gene: TRBV28
clone size: .
CDR3 protein: CASSAGDLRTYEQYF
CDR3 DNA: TGTGCCAGCTCGGCGGGGGACCTTAGGACCTACGAGCAGTACTTC

J gene: TRBJ2-6
CDR3 length: 16
D gene: .
V gene: TRBV7-9
clone size: .
CDR3 protein: CASSDPGASGANVLTF
CDR3 DNA: TGTGCCAGCAGCGATCCAGGGGCCTCTGGGGCCAACGTCCTGACTTTC

J gene: TRBJ2-2
CDR3 length: 15
D gene: .
V gene: TRBV5-1
clone size: .
CDR3 protein: CASSLGRSRTGELFF
CDR3 DNA: TGCGCCAGCAGCTTGGGGCGGTCCAGAACCGGGGAGCTGTTTTTT

J gene: TRBJ2-1
CDR3 length: 15
D gene: .
V gene: TRBV28
clone size: .
CDR3 protein: CASTPTTVISDEQFF
CDR3 DNA: TGTGCCAGCACCCCCACAACTGTAATCAGTGACGAGCAGTTCTTC

J gene: TRBJ2-3
CDR3 length: 15
D gene: TRBD2
V gene: TRBV7-9
clone size: .
CDR3 protein: CASSSRLAARVTQYF
CDR3 DNA: TGTGCCAGCAGCTCTCGACTAGCGGCAAGAGTTACGCAGTATTTT

J gene: TRBJ1-3
CDR3 length: 13
D gene: .
V gene: TRBV29-1
clone size: .
CDR3 protein: CSAEEGSGNTIYF
CDR3 DNA: TGCAGCGCTGAGGAGGGCTCTGGAAACACCATATATTTT

J gene: TRBJ1-2
CDR3 length: 14
D gene: TRBD1
V gene: TRBV15
clone size: .
CDR3 protein: CATSPDRGILGYTF
CDR3 DNA: TGTGCCACCAGCCCGGACAGGGGAATTCTTGGCTACACCTTC

J gene: TRBJ1-1
CDR3 length: 15
D gene: .
V gene: TRBV27
clone size: .
CDR3 protein: CASSFLSTKNTEAFF
CDR3 DNA: TGTGCCAGCAGTTTCCTTAGTACGAAGAACACTGAAGCTTTCTTT

J gene: TRBJ1-2
CDR3 length: 14
D gene: .
V gene: TRBV11-2
clone size: once
CDR3 protein: CASSQGISNYGYTF
CDR3 DNA: TGTGCCAGCAGCCAGGGGATTTCTAACTATGGCTACACCTTC

J gene: TRBJ2-3
CDR3 length: 15
D gene: .
V gene: TRBV7-3
clone size: .
CDR3 protein: CASSPGGGGSDTQYF
CDR3 DNA: TGTGCCAGCAGCCCTGGGGGCGGGGGCTCAGATACGCAGTATTTT

J gene: TRBJ1-2
CDR3 length: 12
D gene: .
V gene: TRBV6-5
clone size: once
CDR3 protein: CASRTGQNGYTF
CDR3 DNA: TGTGCCAGCAGAACAGGGCAGAATGGCTACACCTTC

J gene: TRBJ2-3
CDR3 length: 15
D gene: TRBD2
V gene: TRBV28
clone size: .
CDR3 protein: CASSLGGLSTDTQYF
CDR3 DNA: TGTGCCAGCAGCCTCGGGGGACTAAGCACAGATACGCAGTATTTT

J gene: TRBJ2-7
CDR3 length: 13
D gene: .
V gene: TRBV5-6
clone size: .
CDR3 protein: CASSLGSGYEQYF
CDR3 DNA: TGTGCCAGCAGCTTAGGAAGTGGCTACGAGCAGTACTTC

J gene: TRBJ1-4
CDR3 length: 13
D gene: .
V gene: TRBV28
clone size: few
CDR3 protein: CASSLALNEKLFF
CDR3 DNA: TGTGCCAGCAGTTTGGCCCTAAATGAAAAACTGTTTTTT

J gene: TRBJ2-3
CDR3 length: 16
D gene: TRBD2
V gene: TRBV7-3
clone size: .
CDR3 protein: CASSLSGRAPTDTQYF
CDR3 DNA: TGTGCCAGCAGCCTAAGCGGGAGAGCCCCAACAGATACGCAGTATTTT

J gene: TRBJ2-7
CDR3 length: 11
D gene: .
V gene: TRBV5-4
clone size: once
CDR3 protein: CASSLDGEQYF
CDR3 DNA: TGTGCCAGCAGCTTGGACGGAGAGCAGTACTTC

J gene: TRBJ1-2
CDR3 length: 14
D gene: .
V gene: TRBV28
clone size: .
CDR3 protein: CASSSDLANYGYTF
CDR3 DNA: TGTGCCAGCAGTTCCGACCTGGCTAACTATGGCTACACCTTC

J gene: TRBJ2-3
CDR3 length: 11
D gene: .
V gene: TRBV5-5
clone size: .
CDR3 protein: CASSLLDTQYF
CDR3 DNA: TGTGCCAGCAGCTTGTTAGATACGCAGTATTTT

J gene: TRBJ1-2
CDR3 length: 15
D gene: .
V gene: TRBV4-1
clone size: .
CDR3 protein: CASSQDRGANYGYTF
CDR3 DNA: TGCGCCAGCAGCCAAGATCGGGGAGCTAACTATGGCTACACCTTC

J gene: TRBJ2-7
CDR3 length: 13
D gene: .
V gene: TRBV30
clone size: .
CDR3 protein: CAWSVQVWGEQYF
CDR3 DNA: TGTGCCTGGAGTGTACAAGTGTGGGGGGAGCAGTACTTC

J gene: TRBJ1-3
CDR3 length: 17
D gene: .
V gene: TRBV7-9
clone size: .
CDR3 protein: CASSWAVGASSGNTIYF
CDR3 DNA: TGTGCCAGCAGCTGGGCCGTAGGGGCGAGCTCTGGAAACACCATATATTTT

J gene: TRBJ1-4
CDR3 length: 15
D gene: .
V gene: TRBV19
clone size: .
CDR3 protein: CASTLRPGGGEKLFF
CDR3 DNA: TGTGCCAGTACCCTCAGGCCGGGGGGCGGTGAAAAACTGTTTTTT

J gene: TRBJ1-2
CDR3 length: 13
D gene: .
V gene: TRBV14
clone size: few
CDR3 protein: CASSPPGYYGYTF
CDR3 DNA: TGTGCCAGCAGCCCCCCCGGGTACTATGGCTACACCTTC

J gene: TRBJ2-1
CDR3 length: 14
D gene: TRBD2
V gene: TRBV5-6
clone size: .
CDR3 protein: CASSLVRGDNEQFF
CDR3 DNA: TGTGCCAGCAGCTTGGTTCGGGGGGACAATGAGCAGTTCTTC